Listed below are T cell receptor beta chains from one sample, sequenced in a study of T cells after yellow fever vaccination. Each CDR3 protein is one row after TCRdb ran MiXCR on the 5' RACE reads. The profile covers 500,000 to 650,000 distinct CDR3 sequences, with roughly an eighth appearing a single time and 14% to 15% taken by the ten largest. The sample consisted of PBMCs, taken on the day of the yellow fever booster vaccination. The receptors derive from a man aged 25 to 40 who received the YFV17D yellow fever vaccine. CDR3s include the opening cysteine and the closing phenylalanine or tryptophan. The order of the fields is clone size, J gene, V gene, D gene, CDR3 protein, CDR3 DNA. The D gene is left open where the match is weak. Clone size appears in some rows only: once, few, many, or a class for an expanded clone.

- | TRBJ2-7 | TRBV10-3 | - | CAISGLQYEQYF | TGTGCCATCTCAGGATTGCAGTACGAGCAGTACTTC
- | TRBJ2-4 | TRBV6-1 | TRBD2 | CASSVHVAGGPGNIQYF | TGTGCCAGCAGTGTCCACGTAGCGGGAGGGCCCGGGAACATTCAGTACTTC
few | TRBJ1-2 | TRBV5-1 | - | CASSLGGTLYGYTF | TGCGCCAGCAGCTTGGGAGGGACACTCTATGGCTACACCTTC
- | TRBJ2-2 | TRBV20-1 | - | CSAIGDRANTGELFF | TGCAGTGCTATAGGGGACCGAGCGAACACCGGGGAGCTGTTTTTT
- | TRBJ2-7 | TRBV5-1 | - | CASSLTGRTTYEQYF | TGCGCCAGCAGCTTGACAGGGCGAACAACCTACGAGCAGTACTTC
- | TRBJ2-3 | TRBV7-2 | TRBD2 | CASSSMTSGTDTQYF | TGTGCCAGCAGCTCCATGACTAGCGGGACTGATACGCAGTATTTT
- | TRBJ2-5 | TRBV5-1 | - | CASSLVRSSGVEETQYF | TGCGCCAGCAGCTTGGTTCGTAGTAGCGGCGTAGAAGAGACCCAGTACTTC
- | TRBJ2-5 | TRBV24-1 | - | CATSDYDRSGKETQYF | TGTGCCACCAGTGATTACGACAGGAGCGGAAAAGAGACCCAGTACTTC
- | TRBJ2-1 | TRBV24-1 | TRBD2 | CATSDWGGSYNEQFF | TGTGCCACCAGTGATTGGGGAGGGTCCTACAATGAGCAGTTCTTC
few | TRBJ2-2 | TRBV15 | - | CATSRDPPTANTGELFF | TGTGCCACCAGCAGAGATCCGCCCACAGCGAACACCGGGGAGCTGTTTTTT
few | TRBJ2-1 | TRBV14 | TRBD2 | CASSGLAFYNEQFF | TGTGCCAGCTCGGGACTAGCATTTTACAATGAGCAGTTCTTC
- | TRBJ2-7 | TRBV5-3 | - | CAMSPGISYEQYF | TGTGCCATGAGCCCAGGGATCTCCTACGAGCAGTACTTC
few | TRBJ2-1 | TRBV29-1 | TRBD2 | CSVGAGGRFNEQFF | TGCAGCGTTGGGGCGGGAGGTCGTTTTAATGAGCAGTTCTTC
- | TRBJ1-1 | TRBV7-2 | - | CASSPHGSEAFF | TGTGCCAGCAGCCCGCATGGTTCTGAAGCTTTCTTT